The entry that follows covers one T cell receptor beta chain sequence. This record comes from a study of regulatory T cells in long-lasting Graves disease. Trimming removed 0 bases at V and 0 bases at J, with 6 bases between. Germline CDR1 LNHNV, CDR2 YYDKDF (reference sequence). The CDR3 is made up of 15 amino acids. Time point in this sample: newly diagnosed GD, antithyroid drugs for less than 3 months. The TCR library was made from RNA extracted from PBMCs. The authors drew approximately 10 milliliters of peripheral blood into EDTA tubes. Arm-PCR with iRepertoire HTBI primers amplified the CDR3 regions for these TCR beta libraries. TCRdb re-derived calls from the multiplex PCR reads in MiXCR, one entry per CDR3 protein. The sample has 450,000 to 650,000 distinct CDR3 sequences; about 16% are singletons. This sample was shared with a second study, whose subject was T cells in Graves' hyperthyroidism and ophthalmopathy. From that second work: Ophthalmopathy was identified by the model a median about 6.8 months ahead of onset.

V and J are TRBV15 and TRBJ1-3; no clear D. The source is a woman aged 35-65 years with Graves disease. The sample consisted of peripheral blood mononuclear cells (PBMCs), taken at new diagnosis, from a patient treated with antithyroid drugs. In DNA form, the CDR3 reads TGTGCCACCAGCAGAGATGACACCTCTGGAAACACCATATATTTT. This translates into CATSRDDTSGNTIYF.